This T cell receptor (beta chain) was profiled in a study of blood T cell repertoires in COVID-19. For the study at large: PBMCs, B-cell-depleted T cells, or T cells provided the cDNA or gDNA that made up the material.

Germline CDR1 is SGHNT and CDR2 is YYREEE (reference sequence). The CDR3 consists of 14 residues. Germline trimming cut 1 base from V and 8 bases from J; bases unmatched to any gene: 9. Original data processing: Amplified reference gene primers provided the basis for estimating nucleated cell counts. The table came from immunoSEQ multiplex PCR; TCRdb's copy has only in-frame clones and leaves some out. From that table come the V and J calls and clone size; the DNA was used to work out D and trimming. Found here are 78,000 or so clones, approximately 89% of them singletons; the top ten hold 4.9%. The chain carries TRBV5-4 and TRBJ2-7; 7 bases fit TRBD1. The specimen sequenced was peripheral blood. The TCR originated in a man in his fifties with active or convalescent COVID-19. In DNA form, the CDR3 reads TGTGCCAGCAGCTTGCCTAATGAGGGGGCTAAGCAGTACTTC. Protein product: CASSLPNEGAKQYF.